This T cell receptor beta chain derives from a study of tissue T cells after allogeneic stem cell transplantation. The time point was: mouse harvest day 7 after allogeneic transplant. Mouse grafts combined 10^7 T-cell-depleted bone marrow cells with 10^6 splenic CD5+ T cells. As regards this clone: Its antigen is unidentified. These gene names are mouse names. The CDR3 extends 1 residue past the end of the read, so its final part is completed from the germline J gene.

Study-wide results and limits: Motif-based clustering found tissue-specific repertoire signatures shared across patients, though few clones were shared. Alloreactivity or antigen specificity of tissue TCRs was not determined; some clones might be host cells. The patient cohort was small and clinically heterogeneous, with limited sampling depth.

Data came from immunoSEQ multiplex PCR; TCRdb stores just in-frame clones and leaves some out. There are roughly 8,700 clones in the sample; roughly half occur only once, and roughly 6.9% lies in the top ten. Germline V gene sequence: CDR1 MNHDT, CDR2 YYDKIL. This CDR3 comprises 15 residues. J was trimmed by 1 base and V by 7 bases; bases with no gene match: 2. Sequencing input: gut tissue. The rearrangement links TRBV17 to TRBJ2-3; TRBD2 matches at 13 bases. The sequence was obtained from a female BALB/c mouse given C57BL/6 T cells with graft-versus-host disease after an allogeneic hematopoietic cell transplant. The CDR3 sequence: CASMDWGGRAETLYF. The sequenced CDR3 bases are TGTGCTAGCATGGACTGGGGGGGCCGTGCAGAAACGCTGTAT.